These T cell receptor beta chains were read from a single sample in a study of somatic mutations in cytotoxic T cells in rheumatoid arthritis. Clones were sequenced by immunoSEQ multiplex PCR, and TCRdb holds only the in-frame ones, with some missing. The sample has about 16,000 clones, 78% seen once; the top ten hold 15% to 20%. Sequencing used CD8+ T cells sorted from blood. The receptors originated from an adult with rheumatoid arthritis. Each CDR3 is given with its conserved first and last residue. The order of the fields is J gene, D gene, clone size, V gene, CDR3 protein, CDR3 DNA. A D gene is named only where the DNA matches it firmly. Size is stated for part of the rows, as once, few or many counts, or as a class when the clone is expanded.

>TRBJ2-7|TRBD1|NA|TRBV10-2
CASRNGTGGVGDEQYF
TGCGCCAGCAGGAACGGGACAGGGGGAGTTGGGGACGAGCAGTACTTC
>TRBJ1-6|TRBD1|NA|TRBV19
CASSITVTGGSSPLHF
TGTGCCAGTAGTATTACCGTGACAGGGGGATCTTCACCCCTCCACTTT
>TRBJ2-7|TRBD1|NA|TRBV5-4
CASSQSDRQYYEQYF
TGTGCCAGCAGCCAATCGGACAGGCAATACTACGAGCAGTACTTC
>TRBJ2-4|TRBD1|NA|TRBV19
CASSIAGGGLDIQYF
TGTGCCAGTAGTATCGCAGGGGGCGGATTGGACATTCAGTACTTC
>TRBJ2-7|NA|few|TRBV6-5
CASSSQGSSYEQYF
TGTGCCAGCAGTTCCCAGGGGAGCTCCTACGAGCAGTACTTC
>TRBJ1-1|NA|NA|TRBV2
CATVRNTEAFF
TGTGCCACCGTAAGGAACACTGAAGCTTTCTTT
>TRBJ1-2|TRBD1|NA|TRBV15
CATSSSDRGYGYTF
TGTGCCACCAGCAGCTCGGACAGGGGATATGGCTACACCTTC
>TRBJ2-5|NA|NA|TRBV5-1
CASSWGRGLQETQYF
TGCGCCAGCAGCTGGGGAAGGGGCCTGCAAGAGACCCAGTACTTC
>TRBJ1-6|TRBD1|NA|TRBV27
CASSLYRQGDNSPLHF
TGTGCCAGCAGTTTATACCGACAGGGAGATAATTCACCCCTCCACTTT
>TRBJ1-6|NA|NA|TRBV5-4
CASSLEGGISPLHF
TGTGCCAGCAGCTTGGAGGGGGGGATTTCACCCCTCCACTTT
>TRBJ2-3|TRBD2|NA|TRBV27
CASSSRTTSGGQLDTQYF
TGTGCCAGCAGTTCTCGGACCACTAGCGGCGGACAGTTAGATACGCAGTATTTT
>TRBJ1-4|TRBD1|NA|TRBV4-1
CASSQETAGTGNEKLFF
TGCGCCAGCAGCCAAGAAACCGCCGGGACAGGGAATGAAAAACTGTTTTTT
>TRBJ1-2|NA|few|TRBV9
CASSVRDHYGYTF
TGTGCCAGCAGCGTAAGGGACCACTATGGCTACACCTTC
>TRBJ2-2|NA|NA|TRBV7-9
CASSTLPTGELFF
TGTGCCAGCAGCACTCTACCGACCGGGGAGCTGTTTTTT
>TRBJ1-4|NA|NA|TRBV30
CAWSPRGFAEKLFF
TGTGCCTGGAGTCCAAGGGGGTTTGCTGAAAAACTGTTTTTT
>TRBJ1-1|TRBD1|once|TRBV6-1
CASSAKGQGGTEAFF
TGTGCCAGCAGTGCAAAGGGACAGGGGGGCACTGAAGCTTTCTTT